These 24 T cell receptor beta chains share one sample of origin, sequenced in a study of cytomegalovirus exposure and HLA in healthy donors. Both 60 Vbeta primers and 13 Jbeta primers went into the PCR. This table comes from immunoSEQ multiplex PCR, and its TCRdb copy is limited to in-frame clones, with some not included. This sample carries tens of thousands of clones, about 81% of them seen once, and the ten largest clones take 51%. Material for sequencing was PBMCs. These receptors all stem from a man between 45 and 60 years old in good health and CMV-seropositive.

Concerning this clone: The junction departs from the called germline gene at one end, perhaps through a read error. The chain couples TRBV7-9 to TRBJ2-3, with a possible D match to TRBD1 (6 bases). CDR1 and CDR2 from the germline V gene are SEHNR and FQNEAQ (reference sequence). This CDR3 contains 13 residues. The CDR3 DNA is TGTTCCAGCAGCTTCAATAGGGGGGATACGCAGTATTTT. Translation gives CSSSFNRGDTQYF.

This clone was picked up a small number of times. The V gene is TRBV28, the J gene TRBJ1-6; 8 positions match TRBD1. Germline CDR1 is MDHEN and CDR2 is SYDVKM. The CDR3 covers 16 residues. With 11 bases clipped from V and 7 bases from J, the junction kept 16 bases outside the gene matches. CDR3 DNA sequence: TGTGCCGGGGGGAAACAGGGGGAATCGGGGAATTCACCCCTCCACTTT. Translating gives CAGGKQGESGNSPLHF.

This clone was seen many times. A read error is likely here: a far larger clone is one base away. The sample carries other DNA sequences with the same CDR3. The CDR3 here is CDSSQEAGKGYYEQYF. In DNA form, the CDR3 reads TGCGACAGCAGCCAAGAAGCAGGAAAAGGCTACTACGAGCAGTACTTC. V gene TRBV4-1 combines with J gene TRBJ2-7; D gene uncertain. Per the germline V gene, CDR1 is MGHRA and CDR2 is YSYEKL. The CDR3 length is 16 residues.

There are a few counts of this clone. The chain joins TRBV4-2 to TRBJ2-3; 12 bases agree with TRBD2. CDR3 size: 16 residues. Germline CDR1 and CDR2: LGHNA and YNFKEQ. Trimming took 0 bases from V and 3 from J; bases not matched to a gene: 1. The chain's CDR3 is CASSQEGLAGTDTQYF. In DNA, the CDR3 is TGTGCCAGCAGCCAAGAAGGACTAGCGGGGACAGATACGCAGTATTTT.

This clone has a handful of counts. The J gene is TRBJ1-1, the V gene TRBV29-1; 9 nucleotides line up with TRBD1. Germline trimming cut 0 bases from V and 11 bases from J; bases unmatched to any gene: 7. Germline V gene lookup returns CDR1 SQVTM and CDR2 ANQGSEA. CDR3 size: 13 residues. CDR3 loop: CSVEDRDRVKAFF. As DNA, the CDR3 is TGCAGCGTTGAAGACCGGGACAGGGTGAAGGCTTTCTTT.

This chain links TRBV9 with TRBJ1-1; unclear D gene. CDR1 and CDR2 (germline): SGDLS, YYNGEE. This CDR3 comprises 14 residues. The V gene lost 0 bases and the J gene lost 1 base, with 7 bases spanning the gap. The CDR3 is CASSVVSGNTEAFF. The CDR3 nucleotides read TGTGCCAGCAGCGTAGTCTCAGGGAACACTGAAGCTTTCTTT.

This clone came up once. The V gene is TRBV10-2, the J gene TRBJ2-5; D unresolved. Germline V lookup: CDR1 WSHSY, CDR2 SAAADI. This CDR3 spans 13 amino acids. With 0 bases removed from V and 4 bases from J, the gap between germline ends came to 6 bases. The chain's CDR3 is CASSESPRETQYF. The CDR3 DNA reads TGCGCCAGCAGTGAGTCACCCAGAGAGACCCAGTACTTC.

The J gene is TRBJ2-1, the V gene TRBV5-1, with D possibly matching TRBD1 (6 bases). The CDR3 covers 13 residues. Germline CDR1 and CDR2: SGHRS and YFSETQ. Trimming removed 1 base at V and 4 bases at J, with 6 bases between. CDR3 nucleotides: TGCGCCAGCAGCTTGCAGGGGTACAATGAGCAGTTCTTC. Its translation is CASSLQGYNEQFF.

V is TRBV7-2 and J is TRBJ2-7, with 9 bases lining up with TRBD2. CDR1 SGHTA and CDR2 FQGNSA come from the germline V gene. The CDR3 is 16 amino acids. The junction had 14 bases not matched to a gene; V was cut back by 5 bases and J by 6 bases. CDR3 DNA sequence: TGTGCCAGCAGCCGGGCTTACGGCGGGGGGGCGAGCGAGCAGTACTTC. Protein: CASSRAYGGGASEQYF.

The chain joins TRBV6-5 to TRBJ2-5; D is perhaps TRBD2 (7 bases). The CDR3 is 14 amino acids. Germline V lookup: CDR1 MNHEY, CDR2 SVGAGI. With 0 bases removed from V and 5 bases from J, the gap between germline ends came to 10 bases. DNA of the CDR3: TGTGCCAGCAGTTACTCCCGGGGGGCCGAGACCCAGTACTTC. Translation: CASSYSRGAETQYF.

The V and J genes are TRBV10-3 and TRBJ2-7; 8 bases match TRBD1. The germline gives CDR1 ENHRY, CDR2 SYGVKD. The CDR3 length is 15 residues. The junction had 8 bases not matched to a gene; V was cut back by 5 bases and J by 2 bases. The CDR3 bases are TGTGCCATCAGTCCCCAAGGGACAGGAACCTACGAGCAGTACTTC. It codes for CAISPQGTGTYEQYF.

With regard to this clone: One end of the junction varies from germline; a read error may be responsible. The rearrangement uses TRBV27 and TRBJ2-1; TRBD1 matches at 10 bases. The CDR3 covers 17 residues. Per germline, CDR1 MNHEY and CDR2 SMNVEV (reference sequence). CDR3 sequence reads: CVSSDGQGDLPWDEQFF. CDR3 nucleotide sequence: TGTGTCAGCAGCGACGGACAGGGGGATCTACCCTGGGATGAGCAGTTCTTC.

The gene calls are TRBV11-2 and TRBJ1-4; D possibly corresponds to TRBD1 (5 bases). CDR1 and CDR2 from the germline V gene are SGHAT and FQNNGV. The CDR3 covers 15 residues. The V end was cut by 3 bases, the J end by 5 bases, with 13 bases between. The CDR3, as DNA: TGTGCCAGCAGCTTCTCAGGGAATAAAAATGAAAAACTGTTTTTT. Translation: CASSFSGNKNEKLFF. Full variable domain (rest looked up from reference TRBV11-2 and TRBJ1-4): EAGVAQSPRYKIIEKRQSVAFWCNPISGHATLYWYQQILGQGPKLLIQFQNNGVVDDSQLPKDRFSAERLKGVDSTLKIQPAKLEDSAVYLCASSFSGNKNEKLFFGSGTQLSVL.

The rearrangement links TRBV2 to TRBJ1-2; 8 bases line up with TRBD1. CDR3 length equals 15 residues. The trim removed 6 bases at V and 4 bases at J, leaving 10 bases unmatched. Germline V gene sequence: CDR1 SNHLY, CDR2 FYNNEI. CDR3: CASRTTGAAGYGYTF. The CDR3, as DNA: TGTGCCAGCAGGACGACAGGGGCGGCGGGCTATGGCTACACCTTC.

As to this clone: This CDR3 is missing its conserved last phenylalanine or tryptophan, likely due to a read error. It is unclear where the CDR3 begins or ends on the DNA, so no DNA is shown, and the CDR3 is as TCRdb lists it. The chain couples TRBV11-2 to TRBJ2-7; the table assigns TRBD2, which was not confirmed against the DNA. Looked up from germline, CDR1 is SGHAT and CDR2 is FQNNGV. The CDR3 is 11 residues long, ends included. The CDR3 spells CASSSRTGGGL.

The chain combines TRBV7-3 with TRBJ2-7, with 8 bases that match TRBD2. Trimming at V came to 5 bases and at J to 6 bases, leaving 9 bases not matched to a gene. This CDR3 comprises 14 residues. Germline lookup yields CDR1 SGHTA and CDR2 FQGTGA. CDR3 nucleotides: TGTGCCAGCAGCCCCTCACCCACTAGCGGCGAGCAGTACTTC. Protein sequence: CASSPSPTSGEQYF.

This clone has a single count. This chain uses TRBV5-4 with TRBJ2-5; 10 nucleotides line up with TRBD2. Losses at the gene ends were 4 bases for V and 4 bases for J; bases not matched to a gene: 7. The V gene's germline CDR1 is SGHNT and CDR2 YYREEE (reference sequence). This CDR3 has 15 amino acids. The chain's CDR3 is CASSQEIAGGETQYF. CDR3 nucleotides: TGTGCCAGCAGCCAAGAGATAGCGGGAGGAGAGACCCAGTACTTC.

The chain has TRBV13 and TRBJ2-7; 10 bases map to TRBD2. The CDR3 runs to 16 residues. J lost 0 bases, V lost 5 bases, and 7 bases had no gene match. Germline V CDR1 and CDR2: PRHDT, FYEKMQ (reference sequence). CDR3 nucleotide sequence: TGTGCCAGCAGCCTCCCCGGACTAGCGGTCTCCTACGAGCAGTACTTC. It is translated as CASSLPGLAVSYEQYF.

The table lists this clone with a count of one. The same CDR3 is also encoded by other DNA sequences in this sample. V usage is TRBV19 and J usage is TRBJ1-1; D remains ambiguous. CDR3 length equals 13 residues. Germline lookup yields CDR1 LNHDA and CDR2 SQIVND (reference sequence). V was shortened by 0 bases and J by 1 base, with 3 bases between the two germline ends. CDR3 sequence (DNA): TGTGCCAGTAGTATAGACAGGAACACTGAAGCTTTCTTT. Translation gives CASSIDRNTEAFF.

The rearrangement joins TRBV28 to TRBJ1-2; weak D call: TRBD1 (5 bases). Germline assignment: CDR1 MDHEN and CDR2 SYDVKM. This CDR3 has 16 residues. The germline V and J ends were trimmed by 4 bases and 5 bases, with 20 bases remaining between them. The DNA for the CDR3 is TGTGCCAGCAGTTCAGAGGTCCAGGGCCTTAGGTATGGCTACACCTTC. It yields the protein CASSSEVQGLRYGYTF.

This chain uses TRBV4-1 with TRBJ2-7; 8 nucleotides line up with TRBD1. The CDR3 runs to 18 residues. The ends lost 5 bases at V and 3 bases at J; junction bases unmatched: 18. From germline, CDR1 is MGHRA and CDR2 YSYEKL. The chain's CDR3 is CASSDRSVGQGGHYEQYF. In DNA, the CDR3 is TGCGCCAGCAGCGATCGATCTGTCGGACAGGGTGGTCACTACGAGCAGTACTTC.

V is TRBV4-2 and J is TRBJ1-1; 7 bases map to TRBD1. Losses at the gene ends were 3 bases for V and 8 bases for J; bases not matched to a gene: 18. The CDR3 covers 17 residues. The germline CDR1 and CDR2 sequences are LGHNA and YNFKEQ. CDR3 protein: CASSQPLRTTGQREAFF. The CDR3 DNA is TGTGCCAGCAGCCAGCCTCTTAGAACGACAGGGCAGCGAGAAGCTTTCTTT.

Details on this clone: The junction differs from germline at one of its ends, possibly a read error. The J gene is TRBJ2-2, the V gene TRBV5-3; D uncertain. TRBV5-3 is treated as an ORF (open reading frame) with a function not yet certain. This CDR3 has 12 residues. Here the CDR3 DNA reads TGTGCCAGCAGCTTCCTCACCGGGGAGCTGTTTTTT. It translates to CASSFLTGELFF.

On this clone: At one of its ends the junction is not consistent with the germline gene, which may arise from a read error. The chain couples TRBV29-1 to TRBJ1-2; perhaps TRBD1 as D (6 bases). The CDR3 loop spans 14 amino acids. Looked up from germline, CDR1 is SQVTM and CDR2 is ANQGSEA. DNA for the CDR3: TGCAGCGTGATGGCTCCGGGACAAGTCAATGGCTACAACTTC. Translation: CSVMAPGQVNGYNF.